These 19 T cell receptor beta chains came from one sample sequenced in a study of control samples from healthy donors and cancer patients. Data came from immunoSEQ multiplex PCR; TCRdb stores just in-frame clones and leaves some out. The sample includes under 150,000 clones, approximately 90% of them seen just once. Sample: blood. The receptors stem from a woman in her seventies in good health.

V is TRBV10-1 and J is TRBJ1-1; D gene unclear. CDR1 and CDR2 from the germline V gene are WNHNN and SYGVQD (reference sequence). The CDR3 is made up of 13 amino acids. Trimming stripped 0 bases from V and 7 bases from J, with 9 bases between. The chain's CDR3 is CASSESGLGEAFF. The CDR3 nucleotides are TGCGCCAGCAGTGAGTCCGGCCTTGGTGAAGCTTTCTTT.

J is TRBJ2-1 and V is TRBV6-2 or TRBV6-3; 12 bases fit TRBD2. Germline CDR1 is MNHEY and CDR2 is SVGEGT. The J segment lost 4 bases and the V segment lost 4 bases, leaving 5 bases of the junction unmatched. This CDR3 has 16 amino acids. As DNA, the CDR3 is TGTGCCAGCAGTTGGCCTAGCGGGGGGGATTACAATGAGCAGTTCTTC. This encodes CASSWPSGGDYNEQFF.

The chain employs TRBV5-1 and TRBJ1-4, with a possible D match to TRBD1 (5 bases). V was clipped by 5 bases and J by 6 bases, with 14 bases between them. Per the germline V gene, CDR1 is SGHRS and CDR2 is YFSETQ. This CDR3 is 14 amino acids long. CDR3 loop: CASSRAGTYEKLFF. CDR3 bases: TGCGCCAGCAGTCGTGCCGGGACCTATGAAAAACTGTTTTTT.

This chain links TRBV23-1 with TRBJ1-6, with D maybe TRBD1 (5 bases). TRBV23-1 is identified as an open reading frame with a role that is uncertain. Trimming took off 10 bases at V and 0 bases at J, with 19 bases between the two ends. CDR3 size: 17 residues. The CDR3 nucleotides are TGCGCCAATCGACGCCCAGGGACGCCCTCCTATAATTCACCCCTCCACTTT. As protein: CANRRPGTPSYNSPLHF.

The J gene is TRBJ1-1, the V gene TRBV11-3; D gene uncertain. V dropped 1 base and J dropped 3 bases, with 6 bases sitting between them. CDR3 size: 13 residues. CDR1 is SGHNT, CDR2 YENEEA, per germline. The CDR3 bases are TGTGCCAGCAGCTTAGGAGGGCACACTGAAGCTTTCTTT. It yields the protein CASSLGGHTEAFF.

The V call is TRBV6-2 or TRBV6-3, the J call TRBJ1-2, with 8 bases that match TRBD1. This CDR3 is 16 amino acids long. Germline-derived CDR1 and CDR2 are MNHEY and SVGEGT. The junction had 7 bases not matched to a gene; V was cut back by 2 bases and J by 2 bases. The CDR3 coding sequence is TGTGCCAGCAGTTACCCGGACAGGGCGATAAACTATGGCTACACCTTC. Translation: CASSYPDRAINYGYTF.

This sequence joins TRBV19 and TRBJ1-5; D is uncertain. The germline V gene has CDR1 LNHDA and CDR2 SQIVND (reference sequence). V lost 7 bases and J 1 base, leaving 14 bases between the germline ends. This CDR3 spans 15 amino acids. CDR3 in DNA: TGTGCCAGTAAGTCGGGGAGGGCCAGCAATCAGCCCCAGCATTTT. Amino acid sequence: CASKSGRASNQPQHF. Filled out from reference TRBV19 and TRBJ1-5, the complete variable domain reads DGGITQSPKYLFRKEGQNVTLSCEQNLNHDAMYWYRQDPGQGLRLIYYSQIVNDFQKGDIAEGYSVSREKKESFPLTVTSAQKNPTAFYLCASKSGRASNQPQHFGDGTRLSIL.

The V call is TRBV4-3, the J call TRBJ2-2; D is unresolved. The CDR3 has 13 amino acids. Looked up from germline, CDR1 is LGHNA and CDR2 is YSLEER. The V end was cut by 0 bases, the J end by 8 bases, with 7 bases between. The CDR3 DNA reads TGCGCCAGCAGCCAAGATAGAGTAGGGGAGCTGTTTTTT. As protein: CASSQDRVGELFF.

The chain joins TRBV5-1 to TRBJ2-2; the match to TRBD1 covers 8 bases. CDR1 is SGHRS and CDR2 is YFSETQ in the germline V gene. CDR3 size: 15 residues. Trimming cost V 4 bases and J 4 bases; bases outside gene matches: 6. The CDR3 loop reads CASSTDRAGTGELFF. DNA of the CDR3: TGCGCCAGCAGCACGGACAGGGCGGGCACCGGGGAGCTGTTTTTT.

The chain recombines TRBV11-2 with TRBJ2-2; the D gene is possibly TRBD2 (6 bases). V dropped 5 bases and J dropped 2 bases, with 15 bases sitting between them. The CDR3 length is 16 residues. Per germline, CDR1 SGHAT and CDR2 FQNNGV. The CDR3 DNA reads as TGTGCCAGCAGCCTCACCGGGACTTTTAACACCGGGGAGCTGTTTTTT. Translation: CASSLTGTFNTGELFF.

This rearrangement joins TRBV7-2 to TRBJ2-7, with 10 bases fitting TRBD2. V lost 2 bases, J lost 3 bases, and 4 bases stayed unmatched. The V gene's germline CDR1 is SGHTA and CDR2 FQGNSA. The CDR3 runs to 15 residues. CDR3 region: CASSLTGTSVYEQYF. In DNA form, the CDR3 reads TGTGCCAGCAGCTTAACCGGGACTAGCGTCTACGAGCAGTACTTC. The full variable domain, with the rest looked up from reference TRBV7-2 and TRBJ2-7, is GAGVSQSPSNKVTEKGKDVELRCDPISGHTALYWYRQSLGQGLEFLIYFQGNSAPDKSGLPSDRFSAERTGGSVSTLTIQRTQQEDSAVYLCASSLTGTSVYEQYFGPGTRLTVT.

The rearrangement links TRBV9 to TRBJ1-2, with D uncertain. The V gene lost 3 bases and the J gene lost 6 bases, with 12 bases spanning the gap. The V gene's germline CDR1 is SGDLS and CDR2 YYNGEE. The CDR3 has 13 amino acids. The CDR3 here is CASSDRSFDGYTF. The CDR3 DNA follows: TGTGCCAGCAGCGACCGCAGTTTTGATGGCTACACCTTC.

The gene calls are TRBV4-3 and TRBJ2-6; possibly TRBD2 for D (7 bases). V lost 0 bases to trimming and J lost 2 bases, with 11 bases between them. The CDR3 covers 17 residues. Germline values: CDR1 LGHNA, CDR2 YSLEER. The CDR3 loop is CASSQDGGGTGANVLTF. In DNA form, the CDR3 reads TGCGCCAGCAGCCAAGATGGGGGGGGCACTGGGGCCAACGTCCTGACTTTC.

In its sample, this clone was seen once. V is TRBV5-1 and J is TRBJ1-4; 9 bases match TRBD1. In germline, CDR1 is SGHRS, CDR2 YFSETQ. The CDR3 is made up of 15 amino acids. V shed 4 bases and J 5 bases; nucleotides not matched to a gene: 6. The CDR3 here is CASSPGGTGNEKLFF. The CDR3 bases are TGCGCCAGCAGCCCAGGAGGGACAGGGAATGAAAAACTGTTTTTT.

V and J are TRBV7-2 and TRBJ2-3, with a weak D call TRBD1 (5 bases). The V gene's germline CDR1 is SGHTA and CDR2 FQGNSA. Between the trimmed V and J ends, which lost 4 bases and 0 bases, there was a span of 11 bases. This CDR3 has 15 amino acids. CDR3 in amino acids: CASSSQGLSTDTQYF. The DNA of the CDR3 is TGTGCCAGCAGCTCTCAGGGCTTAAGCACAGATACGCAGTATTTT. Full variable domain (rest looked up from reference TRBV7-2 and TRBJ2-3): GAGVSQSPSNKVTEKGKDVELRCDPISGHTALYWYRQSLGQGLEFLIYFQGNSAPDKSGLPSDRFSAERTGGSVSTLTIQRTQQEDSAVYLCASSSQGLSTDTQYFGPGTRLTVL.

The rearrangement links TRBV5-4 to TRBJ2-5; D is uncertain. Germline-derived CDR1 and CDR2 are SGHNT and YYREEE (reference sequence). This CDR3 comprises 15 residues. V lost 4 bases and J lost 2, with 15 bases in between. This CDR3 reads CASSLSASQQETQYF. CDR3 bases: TGTGCCAGCAGCCTGTCGGCGTCGCAGCAAGAGACCCAGTACTTC.

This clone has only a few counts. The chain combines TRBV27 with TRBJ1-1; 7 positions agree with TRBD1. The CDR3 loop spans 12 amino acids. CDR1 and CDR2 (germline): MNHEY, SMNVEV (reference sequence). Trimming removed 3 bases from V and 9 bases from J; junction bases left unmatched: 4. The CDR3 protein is CASSFPTGQAFF. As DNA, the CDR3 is TGTGCCAGCAGTTTTCCGACAGGGCAAGCTTTCTTT.

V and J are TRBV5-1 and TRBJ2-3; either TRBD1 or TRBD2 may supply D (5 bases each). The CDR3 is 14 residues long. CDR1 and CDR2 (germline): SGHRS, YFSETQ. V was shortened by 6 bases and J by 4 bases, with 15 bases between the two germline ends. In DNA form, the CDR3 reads TGCGCCAGCACCCTTGGGGACCCGCCAGATACGCAGTATTTT. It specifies CASTLGDPPDTQYF.

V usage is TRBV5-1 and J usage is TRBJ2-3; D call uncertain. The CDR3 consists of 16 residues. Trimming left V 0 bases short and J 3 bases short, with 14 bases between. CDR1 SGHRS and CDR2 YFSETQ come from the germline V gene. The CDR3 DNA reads TGCGCCAGCAGCTTGGAGACTTCCACTTCAACAGATACGCAGTATTTT. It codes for CASSLETSTSTDTQYF. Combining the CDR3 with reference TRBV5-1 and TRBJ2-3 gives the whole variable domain KAGVTQTPRYLIKTRGQQVTLSCSPISGHRSVSWYQQTPGQGLQFLFEYFSETQRNKGNFPGRFSGRQFSNSRSEMNVSTLELGDSALYLCASSLETSTSTDTQYFGPGTRLTVL.